These T cell receptor beta chains were read from a single sample in a study of blood T cells in healthy people across ages. One entry per CDR3 protein results from TCRdb running MiXCR on the 5' RACE reads. The repertoire holds over a million distinct CDR3 sequences, 20% to 25% seen once, with about 0.8% in the top ten. A further study also used this sample, focusing on T cells of mothers and their children.

The source material was blood. The receptors originated from a girl aged 2-10 years in good health. Both conserved end residues are part of each CDR3. Each record gives: D gene, J gene, V gene, clone size, CDR3 protein, CDR3 DNA. A D gene is named only where the DNA matches it firmly. Expanded clones get a size class; other rows say once, few or many, or leave the size out.

NA,TRBJ2-5,TRBV6-5,once,CASSLQGRIRETQYF,TGTGCCAGCAGCTTACAGGGAAGGATTAGAGAGACCCAGTACTTC
TRBD1,TRBJ1-6,TRBV6-6,NA,CASSYGTGGLPLHF,TGTGCCAGCAGTTACGGGACAGGGGGCCTACCCCTCCACTTT
NA,TRBJ1-5,TRBV5-1,NA,CASSLWGEPNQPQHF,TGCGCCAGCAGCTTGTGGGGGGAGCCTAATCAGCCCCAGCATTTT
NA,TRBJ2-6,TRBV7-3,NA,CASSLYPDLGGANVLTF,TGTGCCAGCAGCTTATACCCAGATTTGGGGGGGGCCAACGTCCTGACTTTC
NA,TRBJ1-1,TRBV12-3/TRBV12-4,few,CASSLEGVKAFF,TGTGCCAGCAGTTTAGAGGGGGTTAAAGCTTTCTTT
TRBD2,TRBJ2-5,TRBV28,once,CASTNIASGSEDGETQYF,TGTGCCAGCACCAATATCGCTAGCGGGAGTGAGGATGGAGAGACCCAGTACTTC
NA,TRBJ1-2,TRBV28,NA,CASSFGPSDGYTF,TGTGCCAGCAGTTTTGGGCCGAGCGATGGCTACACCTTC
TRBD2,TRBJ2-1,TRBV20-1,NA,CSAPGLVPYNEQFF,TGCAGTGCTCCCGGACTAGTTCCCTACAATGAGCAGTTCTTC
NA,TRBJ2-1,TRBV20-1,NA,CSARQPGAQGYNEQFF,TGCAGTGCGAGGCAACCGGGGGCCCAAGGATACAATGAGCAGTTCTTC
TRBD2,TRBJ2-1,TRBV19,few,CASSTPGTSGISGNEQFF,TGTGCCAGTAGTACTCCCGGGACTAGCGGGATTTCGGGCAATGAGCAGTTCTTC
TRBD1,TRBJ2-1,TRBV4-2,few,CASSQDVIPRPGQGHEQFF,TGTGCCAGCAGCCAAGATGTAATACCTAGACCGGGACAGGGTCATGAGCAGTTCTTC
TRBD2,TRBJ2-7,TRBV29-1,NA,CSVWGGSGNPYEQYF,TGCAGCGTCTGGGGGGGGAGCGGAAACCCGTACGAGCAGTACTTC
NA,TRBJ1-6,TRBV5-1,NA,CASSLREDNSPLHF,TGCGCCAGCAGCCTCCGGGAAGATAATTCACCCCTCCACTTT
NA,TRBJ2-5,TRBV7-2,NA,CASSSFREGGETQHF,TGTGCCAGCAGCTCTTTTAGGGAAGGGGGGGAGACCCAGCACTTC
NA,TRBJ2-5,TRBV2,NA,CASTGFLRETQYF,TGTGCCAGCACGGGGTTTTTGAGGGAGACCCAGTACTTC
NA,TRBJ1-3,TRBV29-1,NA,CSVDGGNTIYF,TGCAGCGTAGACGGGGGAAACACCATATATTTT
TRBD2,TRBJ2-7,TRBV7-8,few,CASSPPRLGTSVYEQYF,TGTGCCAGCAGCCCCCCACGGTTAGGGACTAGCGTCTACGAGCAGTACTTC
NA,TRBJ1-1,TRBV12-3/TRBV12-4,few,CASSLDSLAFF,TGTGCCAGCAGTTTGGACTCTCTTGCTTTCTTT
TRBD2,TRBJ2-1,TRBV14,few,CASSRSIALAGIDEQFF,TGTGCCAGCAGCCGATCCATCGCCCTAGCGGGGATCGATGAGCAGTTCTTC
NA,TRBJ2-1,TRBV3-1,NA,CASSQKTGVYNEQFF,TGTGCCAGCAGCCAAAAGACGGGAGTCTACAATGAGCAGTTCTTC
NA,TRBJ2-7,TRBV11-2,NA,CASSTNQGPYEQYF,TGTGCCAGCAGCACTAACCAGGGGCCTTACGAGCAGTACTTC
NA,TRBJ2-7,TRBV5-1,NA,CASRGGEWGEQYF,TGCGCCAGCAGAGGAGGAGAATGGGGCGAGCAGTACTTC
TRBD2,TRBJ2-1,TRBV18,NA,CASSSLAGGEGEQFF,TGTGCCAGCTCATCCCTAGCGGGAGGTGAAGGTGAGCAGTTCTTC
NA,TRBJ1-4,TRBV6-5,NA,CASSLDRLGEKLFF,TGTGCCAGCAGTCTCGACAGGTTAGGTGAAAAACTGTTTTTT
NA,TRBJ2-7,TRBV4-1,few,CASSQGFEYEQYF,TGCGCCAGCAGCCAAGGTTTTGAGTACGAGCAGTACTTC
TRBD2,TRBJ2-7,TRBV28,few,CASSFGYVASGSISYEQYF,TGTGCCAGCAGTTTCGGTTATGTCGCTAGCGGGAGTATCAGCTACGAGCAGTACTTC
TRBD2,TRBJ2-5,TRBV10-3,NA,CAIRLSGEETQYF,TGTGCCATCAGACTTAGCGGGGAGGAGACCCAGTACTTC
NA,TRBJ2-1,TRBV27,NA,CASSLSEANEQFF,TGTGCCAGCAGTTTAAGTGAGGCTAATGAGCAGTTCTTC
NA,TRBJ1-1,TRBV6-1,NA,CASTGKGGGQNTEAFF,TGTGCCAGCACCGGAAAGGGGGGAGGGCAGAACACTGAAGCCTTCTTT
NA,TRBJ2-7,TRBV7-3,few,CASSLGPPFHEQYF,TGTGCCAGCAGCTTAGGTCCACCGTTCCACGAGCAGTACTTC
NA,TRBJ2-5,TRBV29-1,NA,CSVEDLGRAETQYF,TGCAGCGTTGAAGATCTGGGCAGGGCAGAGACCCAGTACTTC
TRBD2,TRBJ2-3,TRBV7-3,NA,CASSRGVAGTRVDTQYF,TGTGCCAGCAGCAGAGGGGTAGCGGGGACGAGGGTAGATACGCAGTATTTT
NA,TRBJ2-3,TRBV12-3/TRBV12-4,few,CASSAGRYTDTQYF,TGTGCCAGCAGTGCGGGACGCTACACAGATACGCAGTATTTT
NA,TRBJ1-3,TRBV4-2,NA,CASLNEIGGSGNTIYF,TGTGCCAGCCTAAATGAAATCGGGGGATCTGGAAACACCATATATTTT
TRBD2,TRBJ2-7,TRBV28,NA,CASTPTSILSYEQYF,TGTGCCAGCACCCCGACTAGCATCCTATCCTACGAGCAGTACTTC
NA,TRBJ2-5,TRBV5-1,NA,CASSLVMDVKETQYF,TGCGCCAGCAGCTTGGTGATGGACGTAAAGGAGACCCAGTACTTC
TRBD2,TRBJ2-1,TRBV12-3/TRBV12-4,NA,CASSKLAGGGNEQFF,TGTGCCAGCAGCAAACTAGCGGGGGGGGGTAATGAGCAGTTCTTC
TRBD1,TRBJ2-5,TRBV29-1,many,CSVGNRGVETQYF,TGCAGCGTTGGTAACAGGGGGGTGGAGACCCAGTACTTC
NA,TRBJ2-1,TRBV6-2/TRBV6-3,few,CASSWGHYNEQFF,TGTGCCAGCAGTTGGGGACACTACAATGAGCAGTTCTTC
TRBD2,TRBJ2-5,TRBV15,NA,CATSPGLAGAPETQYF,TGTGCCACCAGCCCAGGACTAGCGGGGGCACCAGAGACCCAGTACTTC
NA,TRBJ2-5,TRBV5-6,few,CASSLVDREKYF,TGTGCCAGCAGCTTGGTTGACCGAGAAAAGTACTTC
TRBD1,TRBJ2-5,TRBV12-3/TRBV12-4,NA,CASSPDREASETQYF,TGTGCCAGCAGCCCGGACAGGGAGGCATCAGAGACCCAGTACTTC
NA,TRBJ1-1,TRBV12-3/TRBV12-4,NA,CASSLGGVDTEAFF,TGTGCCAGCAGTTTAGGAGGGGTTGACACTGAAGCTTTCTTT
TRBD2,TRBJ2-7,TRBV20-1,NA,CSASGTDYEQYF,TGCAGTGCAAGCGGGACCGACTACGAGCAGTACTTC
NA,TRBJ2-5,TRBV14,NA,CASSQGQFHGETQYF,TGTGCCAGCAGCCAAGGACAGTTCCACGGAGAGACCCAGTACTTC
NA,TRBJ1-1,TRBV9,NA,CASSSRDGTEAFF,TGTGCCAGCAGCTCCAGGGACGGCACTGAAGCTTTCTTT
NA,TRBJ2-1,TRBV2,few,CASSESQNWEQFF,TGTGCCAGCAGTGAATCTCAGAATTGGGAGCAGTTCTTC
TRBD2,TRBJ2-7,TRBV20-1,NA,CSARAGTSMAKQYF,TGCAGTGCTAGAGCCGGGACTAGCATGGCGAAGCAGTACTTC
TRBD2,TRBJ2-7,TRBV28,few,CASTLAGGSNYEQYF,TGTGCCAGCACACTAGCGGGAGGGTCCAACTACGAGCAGTACTTC
NA,TRBJ1-1,TRBV2,few,CASPRGDNTEAFF,TGTGCCAGCCCAAGGGGGGATAATACTGAAGCTTTCTTT
TRBD2,TRBJ2-1,TRBV4-2,NA,CASSQGGGNNEQFF,TGTGCCAGCAGCCAAGGCGGGGGAAACAATGAGCAGTTCTTC
NA,TRBJ2-3,TRBV11-2,few,CASSSPQGDTQYF,TGTGCCAGCAGCTCCCCCCAAGGGGATACGCAGTATTTT
NA,TRBJ2-3,TRBV11-2,NA,CASSRLTYNTQYF,TGTGCCAGCAGCCGCCTTACTTACAATACGCAGTATTTT
TRBD2,TRBJ2-3,TRBV5-1,NA,CASSRGLAGIDTQYF,TGCGCCAGCAGCAGGGGACTAGCGGGGATAGATACGCAGTATTTT